The 3 T cell receptor beta chains below were found in one sample sequenced in a study of breast tumors, draining lymph nodes, adjacent tissues. From the multiplex PCR reads, TCRdb called clonotypes with MiXCR, one entry per CDR3 protein. The sample shows 45,000 to 65,000 distinct CDR3 sequences, under 50% of them seen only once. Sequencing used breast tumor tissue. The receptor source for this set is a female donor with breast cancer. Some clones in this sample may be carry-over from other donors' samples.

In its sample, this clonotype was seen many times. CDR3 in DNA: TGTGCCAGCAGTGATGGCCAACTCTATGGCTACACCTTC. This gives the protein CASSDGQLYGYTF. The chain carries TRBV2 and TRBJ1-2; D is undetermined. With 3 bases removed from V and 4 bases from J, the gap between germline ends came to 9 bases. The CDR3 loop spans 13 amino acids. Germline loops: CDR1 SNHLY, CDR2 FYNNEI.

This clonotype has a count of ten or more. The V call is TRBV9, the J call TRBJ2-3; TRBD2 might be the D (7 bases). CDR1 is SGDLS and CDR2 is YYNGEE in the germline V gene. CDR3 length: 16 amino acids. Trimming shortened V by 7 bases and J by 0 bases, and 18 bases separated the two germline ends. The CDR3 DNA is TGTGCCAGCCAACGGGGGGCAGCCACTAGCACAGATACGCAGTATTTT. Its protein product is CASQRGAATSTDTQYF.

This clonotype occurred many times. This sequence joins TRBV6-4 and TRBJ2-7, with TRBD1 matching 8 bases. CDR1 is MRHNA, CDR2 SNTAGT, per germline. V was pared by 2 bases and J by 3 bases, with 9 bases of the junction left unmatched. The CDR3 spans 16 residues. CDR3 coding DNA: TGTGCCAGCAGTGACCCTACCCGGACAGGGTACTACGAGCAGTACTTC. Amino acids: CASSDPTRTGYYEQYF.